A selection of T cell receptor beta chains follows, all from one sample in a study of T cell responses to AZD1222 COVID-19 vaccine. Using immunoSEQ multiplex PCR, the repertoire was profiled, and TCRdb retains in-frame clones only, with some absent. The top ten clones hold approximately 3% of a sample with approximately 160,000 clones, 90% of them seen once. Material: peripheral blood, obtained on day 0 of AZD1222 vaccination. The receptors were gathered from an adult in good health. Both conserved end residues are part of each CDR3. A D gene is named only where the DNA matches it firmly. Clone size is stated in some rows and not others, as once, few, many or a class when expanded.

>TRBD1|TRBJ2-1|NA|TRBV6-5
TGTGCCAGCACGGACAGGGAATCCTACAATGAGCAGTTCTTC
CASTDRESYNEQFF
>TRBD2|TRBJ2-7|NA|TRBV5-1
TGCGCCAGCAGCTTGGAGGCTAGCGGGCATACCTACGAGCAGTACTTC
CASSLEASGHTYEQYF
>NA|TRBJ2-5|NA|TRBV27
TGTGCCAGCAGTTTGGGGCAGGGACGGGAGACCCAGTACTTC
CASSLGQGRETQYF
>TRBD1|TRBJ1-6|NA|TRBV19
TGTGCCAGTAGACCGGGACAGGGGTACTCACCCCTCCACTTT
CASRPGQGYSPLHF
>NA|TRBJ1-6|NA|TRBV19
TGTGCCAGTAGTACCCGAGGGAACTATAATTCACCCCTCCACTTT
CASSTRGNYNSPLHF
>NA|TRBJ2-5|NA|TRBV15
TGTGCCACCAGCAGAGATCCGGCAGGGGCAGAGACCCAGTACTTC
CATSRDPAGAETQYF
>TRBD2|TRBJ2-2|NA|TRBV7-6
TGTGCCAGCAGCTCAGGACTAGCGGGGATCACCGGGGAGCTGTTTTTT
CASSSGLAGITGELFF
>NA|TRBJ1-3|NA|TRBV7-9
TGTGCCAGCAGCGCCAAGACAGATTGGAACACCATATATTTT
CASSAKTDWNTIYF
>NA|TRBJ2-1|NA|TRBV10-1
TGCGCCAGCAGTGAGCCCCAACAGCACAATGAGCAGTTCTTC
CASSEPQQHNEQFF
>NA|TRBJ1-1|NA|TRBV6-5
TGTGCCAGCAGTTCCTTCCGCGGGACATATGGCACTGAAGCTTTCTTT
CASSSFRGTYGTEAFF
>NA|TRBJ1-5|NA|TRBV6-5
TGTGCCAGCACGCGCGGGACGGGCAATCAGCCCCAGCATTTT
CASTRGTGNQPQHF
>NA|TRBJ2-7|NA|TRBV2
TGTGCCAGCAGTGTGGCGGAGGGCTACGAGCAGTACTTC
CASSVAEGYEQYF
>NA|TRBJ2-7|few|TRBV6-2/TRBV6-3
TGTGCCAGCAGTTACCAAGTCTACGAGCAGTACTTC
CASSYQVYEQYF
>NA|TRBJ1-1|NA|TRBV5-1
TGCGCCAGCAGCCCCCAAGGTCGGCAGGGGAACACTGAAGCTTTCTTT
CASSPQGRQGNTEAFF
>TRBD1|TRBJ1-1|NA|TRBV18
TGTGCCAGCTCACCACTTTATACGAGGGGACAGAGCACTGAAGCTTTCTTT
CASSPLYTRGQSTEAFF
>NA|TRBJ2-7|NA|TRBV7-9
TGTGCCAGCAGCTCCCCGGATTCGAGCAGATACTACGAGCAGTACTTC
CASSSPDSSRYYEQYF
>NA|TRBJ1-1|NA|TRBV19
TGTGCCAGTAGTCTCCGGGACCTACAAGCTTTCTTT
CASSLRDLQAFF
>NA|TRBJ1-2|NA|TRBV7-3
TGTGCCAGCAGCCCCGGGAGGGAGTCCAACTATGGCTACACCTTC
CASSPGRESNYGYTF
>TRBD1|TRBJ2-3|NA|TRBV6-1
TGTGCCAGCAGTGTAGACCGGGACAGGGCTACAGATACGCAGTATTTT
CASSVDRDRATDTQYF
>NA|TRBJ2-7|once|TRBV15
TGTGCCACCAGCAGACGGGGAATTTTGGGCGCCTACGAGCAGTACTTC
CATSRRGILGAYEQYF
>NA|TRBJ1-2|NA|TRBV5-6
TGTGCCAGCAGCTTGGGTGTACAGAACTATGGCTACACCTTC
CASSLGVQNYGYTF
>NA|TRBJ1-2|NA|TRBV7-2
TGTGCCAGCAGCTTAACTTCGTCCGAGAACTATGGCTACACCTTC
CASSLTSSENYGYTF
>NA|TRBJ2-7|NA|TRBV6-2/TRBV6-3
TGTGCCAGCAGTCATATTCCCGAGCAGTACTTC
CASSHIPEQYF
>NA|TRBJ2-1|NA|TRBV5-3
TGTGCCAGAAGCTTTCGCCGGGGCTCCTACAATGAGCAGTTCTTC
CARSFRRGSYNEQFF
>NA|TRBJ2-5|NA|TRBV9
TGTGCCAGCAGCGTAGATGGGACCGGGGACCAGTACTTC
CASSVDGTGDQYF
>TRBD1|TRBJ2-5|NA|TRBV3-1/TRBV3-2
TGTGCCAGCAGAGGAAACCTCAGGGGGCGGCAAGAGACCCAGTACTTC
CASRGNLRGRQETQYF
>NA|TRBJ1-2|NA|TRBV15
TGTGCCACCAGCAGAGATGGTAGCGGGTCCTATGGCTACACCTTC
CATSRDGSGSYGYTF